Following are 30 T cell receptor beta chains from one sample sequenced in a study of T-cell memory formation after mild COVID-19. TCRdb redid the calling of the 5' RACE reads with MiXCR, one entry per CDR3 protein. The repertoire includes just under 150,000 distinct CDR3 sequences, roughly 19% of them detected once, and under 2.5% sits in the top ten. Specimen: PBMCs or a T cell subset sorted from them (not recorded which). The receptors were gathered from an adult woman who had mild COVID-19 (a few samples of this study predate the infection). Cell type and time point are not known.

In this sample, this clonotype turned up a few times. The CDR3 nucleotides are TGTGCCAGCAGTCCAGGACAGGGGGTGGAGGGCTACACCTTC. Translated: CASSPGQGVEGYTF. The V and J genes are TRBV6-1 and TRBJ1-2; TRBD1 matches 10 bases. The V gene's germline CDR1 is MNHNS and CDR2 SASEGT. CDR3 length: 14 amino acids. The V gene end was trimmed by 5 bases and the J gene end by 8 bases; junction bases not matched to a gene: 8.

CDR3 coding DNA: TGCAGCGTTACCATGTATCTCGGACTAGCGGGAGCCGATACGCAGTATTTT. Its protein product is CSVTMYLGLAGADTQYF. The chain combines TRBV29-1 with TRBJ2-3, with 13 bases that match TRBD2. This CDR3 spans 17 amino acids. V lost 5 bases to trimming and J lost 6 bases; unmatched junction nucleotides: 14. Germline V gives CDR1 SQVTM, CDR2 ANQGSEA.

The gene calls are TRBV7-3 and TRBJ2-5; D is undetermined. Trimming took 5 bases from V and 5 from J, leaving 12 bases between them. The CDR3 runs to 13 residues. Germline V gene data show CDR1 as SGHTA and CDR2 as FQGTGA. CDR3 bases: TGTGCCAGCAGCCGGGTGGCTCGGGAGACCCAGTACTTC. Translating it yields CASSRVARETQYF.

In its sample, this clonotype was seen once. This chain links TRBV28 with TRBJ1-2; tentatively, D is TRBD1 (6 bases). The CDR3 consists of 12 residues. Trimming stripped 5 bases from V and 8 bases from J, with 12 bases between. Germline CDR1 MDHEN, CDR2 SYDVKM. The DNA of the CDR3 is TGTGCCAGCAGTCTCCTAGGGGGGGGCTACACCTTC. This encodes CASSLLGGGYTF.

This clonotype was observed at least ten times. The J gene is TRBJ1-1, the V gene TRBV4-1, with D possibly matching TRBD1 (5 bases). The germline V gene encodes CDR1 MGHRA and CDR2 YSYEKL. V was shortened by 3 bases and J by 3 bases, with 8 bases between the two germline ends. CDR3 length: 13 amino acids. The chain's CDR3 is CASSQGLDTEAFF. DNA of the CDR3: TGCGCCAGCAGCCAGGGGCTGGACACTGAAGCTTTCTTT.

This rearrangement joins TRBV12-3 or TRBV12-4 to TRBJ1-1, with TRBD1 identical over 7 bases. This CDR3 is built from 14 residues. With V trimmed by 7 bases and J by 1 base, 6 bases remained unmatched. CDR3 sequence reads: CASTRGVQNTEAFF. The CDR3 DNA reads TGTGCCAGCACCAGGGGGGTTCAGAACACTGAAGCTTTCTTT.

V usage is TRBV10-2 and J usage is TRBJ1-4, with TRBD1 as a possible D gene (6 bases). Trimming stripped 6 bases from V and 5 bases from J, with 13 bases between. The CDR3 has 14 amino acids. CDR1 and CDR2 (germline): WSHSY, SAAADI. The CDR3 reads CASRAGTSNEKLFF. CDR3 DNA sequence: TGCGCCAGCAGAGCCGGGACATCGAATGAAAAACTGTTTTTT.

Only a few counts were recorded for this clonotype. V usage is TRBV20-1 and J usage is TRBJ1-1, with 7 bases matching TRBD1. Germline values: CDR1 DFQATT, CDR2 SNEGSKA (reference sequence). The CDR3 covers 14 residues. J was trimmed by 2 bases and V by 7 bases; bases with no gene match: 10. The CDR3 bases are TGCAGTGGAGGTCAGGGGGGTGAAAACACTGAAGCTTTCTTT. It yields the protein CSGGQGGENTEAFF.

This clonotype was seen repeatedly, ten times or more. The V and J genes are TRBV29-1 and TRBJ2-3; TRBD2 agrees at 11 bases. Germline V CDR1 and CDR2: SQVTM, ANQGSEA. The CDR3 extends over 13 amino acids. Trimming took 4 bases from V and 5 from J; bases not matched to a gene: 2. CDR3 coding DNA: TGCAGCGTTGTTGGACTAGCGGGAGATACGCAGTATTTT. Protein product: CSVVGLAGDTQYF.

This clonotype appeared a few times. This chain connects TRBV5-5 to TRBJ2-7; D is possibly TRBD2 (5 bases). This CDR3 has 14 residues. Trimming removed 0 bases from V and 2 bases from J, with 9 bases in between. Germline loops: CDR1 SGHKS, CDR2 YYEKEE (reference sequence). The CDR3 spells CASSLALGPYEQYF. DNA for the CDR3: TGTGCCAGCAGCTTGGCACTAGGTCCCTACGAGCAGTACTTC.

CDR3 nucleotide sequence: TGTGCCAGCAGCTTAGGATTTGGCGGGAGAGGGAACGGGGAGCTGTTTTTT. It encodes CASSLGFGGRGNGELFF. The rearrangement uses TRBV7-2 and TRBJ2-2; 7 bases agree with TRBD2. Germline V gene data show CDR1 as SGHTA and CDR2 as FQGNSA. The CDR3 consists of 17 residues. The J segment lost 7 bases and the V segment lost 1 base, leaving 12 bases of the junction unmatched.

The CDR3 DNA sequence: TGTGCCAGCAGCCAGGGGGCGGGGACAGGGGGCAATCAGCCCCAGCATTTT. This encodes CASSQGAGTGGNQPQHF. The chain employs TRBV4-2 and TRBJ1-5; 10 nucleotides agree with TRBD1. The CDR3 has 17 residues. Losses at the gene ends were 3 bases for V and 2 bases for J; bases not matched to a gene: 7. Germline CDR1 is LGHNA and CDR2 is YNFKEQ.

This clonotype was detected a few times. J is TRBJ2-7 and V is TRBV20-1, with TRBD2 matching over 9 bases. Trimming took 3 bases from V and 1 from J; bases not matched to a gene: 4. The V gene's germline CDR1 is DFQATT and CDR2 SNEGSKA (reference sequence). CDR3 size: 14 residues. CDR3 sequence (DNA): TGCAGTGCTAGCGAGCGGGGGGTATCCTACGAGCAGTACTTC. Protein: CSASERGVSYEQYF.

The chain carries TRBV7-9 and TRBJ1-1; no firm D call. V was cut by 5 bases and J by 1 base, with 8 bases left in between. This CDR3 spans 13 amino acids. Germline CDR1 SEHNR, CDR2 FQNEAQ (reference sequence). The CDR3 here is CASSGLPNTEAFF. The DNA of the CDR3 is TGTGCCAGCAGCGGACTGCCGAACACTGAAGCTTTCTTT.

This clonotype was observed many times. DNA of the CDR3: TGTGCCAGCAGCTTAGGGCTAGCGGGAGGTAACACCGGGGAGCTGTTTTTT. This translates into CASSLGLAGGNTGELFF. The chain combines TRBV7-2 with TRBJ2-2, with 11 nucleotides matching TRBD2. This CDR3 is built from 17 residues. From germline, CDR1 is SGHTA and CDR2 FQGNSA. J lost 2 bases, V lost 1 base, and 3 bases had no gene match.

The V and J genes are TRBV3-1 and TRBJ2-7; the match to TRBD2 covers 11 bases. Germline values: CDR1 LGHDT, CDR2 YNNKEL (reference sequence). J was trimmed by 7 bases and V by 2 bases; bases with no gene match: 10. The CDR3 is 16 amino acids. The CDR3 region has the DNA TGTGCCAGCAGCCAAAGGGCGACTAGCGGGACCGGAGAGCAGTACTTC. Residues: CASSQRATSGTGEQYF.

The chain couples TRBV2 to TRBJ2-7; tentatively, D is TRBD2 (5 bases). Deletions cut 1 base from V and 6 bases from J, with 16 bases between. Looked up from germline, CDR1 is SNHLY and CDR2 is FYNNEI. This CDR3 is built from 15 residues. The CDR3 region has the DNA TGTGCCAGCAGTGAAGAGGCCCTACTAGGAACCGAGCAGTACTTC. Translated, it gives CASSEEALLGTEQYF.

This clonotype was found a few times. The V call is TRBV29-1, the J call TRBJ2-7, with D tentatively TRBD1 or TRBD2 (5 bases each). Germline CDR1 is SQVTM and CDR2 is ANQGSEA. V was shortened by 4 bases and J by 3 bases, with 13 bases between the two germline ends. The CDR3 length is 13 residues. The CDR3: CSVVSQGRYEQYF. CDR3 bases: TGCAGCGTTGTTAGTCAGGGACGCTACGAGCAGTACTTC.

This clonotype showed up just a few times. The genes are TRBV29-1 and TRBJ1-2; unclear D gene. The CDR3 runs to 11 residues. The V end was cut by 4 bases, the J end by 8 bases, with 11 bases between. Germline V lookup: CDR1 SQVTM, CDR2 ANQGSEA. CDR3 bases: TGCAGCGTTGGAAGGAACGGGGGCTACACCTTC. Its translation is CSVGRNGGYTF.

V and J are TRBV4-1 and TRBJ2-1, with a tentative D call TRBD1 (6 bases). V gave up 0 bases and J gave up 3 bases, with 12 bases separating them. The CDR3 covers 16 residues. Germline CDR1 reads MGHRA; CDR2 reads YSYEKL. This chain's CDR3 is CASSQDLGGYYNEQFF. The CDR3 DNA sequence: TGCGCCAGCAGCCAAGACTTAGGGGGATACTACAATGAGCAGTTCTTC.

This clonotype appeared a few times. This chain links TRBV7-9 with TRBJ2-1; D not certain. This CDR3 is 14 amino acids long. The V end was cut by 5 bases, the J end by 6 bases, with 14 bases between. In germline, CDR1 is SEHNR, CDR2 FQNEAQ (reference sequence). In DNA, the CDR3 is TGTGCCAGCAGCCCCCACGAGTTGGGCAATGAGCAGTTCTTC. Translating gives CASSPHELGNEQFF.

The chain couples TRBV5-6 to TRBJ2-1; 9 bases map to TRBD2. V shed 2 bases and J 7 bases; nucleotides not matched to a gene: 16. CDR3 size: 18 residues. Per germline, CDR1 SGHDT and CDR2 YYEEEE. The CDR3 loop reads CASSFWSPNVAGVNEQFF. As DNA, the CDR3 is TGTGCCAGCAGCTTTTGGTCCCCAAACGTAGCGGGAGTGAATGAGCAGTTCTTC.

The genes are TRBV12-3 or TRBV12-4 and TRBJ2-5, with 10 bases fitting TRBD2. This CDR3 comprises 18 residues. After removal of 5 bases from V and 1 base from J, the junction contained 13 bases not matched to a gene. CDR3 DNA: TGTGCCAGCAGTCCAACGTCCGGCCTAGCGGGGGCCCAAGAGACCCAGTACTTC. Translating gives CASSPTSGLAGAQETQYF.

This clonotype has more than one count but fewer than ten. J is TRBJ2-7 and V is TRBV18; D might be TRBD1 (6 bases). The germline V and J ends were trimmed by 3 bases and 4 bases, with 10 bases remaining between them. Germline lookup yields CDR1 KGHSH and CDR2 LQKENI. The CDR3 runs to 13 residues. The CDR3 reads CASSPSRGYEQYF. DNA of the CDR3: TGTGCCAGCTCACCGAGCAGGGGTTACGAGCAGTACTTC.

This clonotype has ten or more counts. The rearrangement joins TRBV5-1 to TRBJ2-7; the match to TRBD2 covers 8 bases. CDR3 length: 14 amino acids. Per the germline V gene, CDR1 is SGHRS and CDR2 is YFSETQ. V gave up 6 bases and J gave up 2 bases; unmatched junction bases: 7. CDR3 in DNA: TGCGCCAGCATGAATAGCGGGAACCCCTACGAGCAGTACTTC. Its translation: CASMNSGNPYEQYF.

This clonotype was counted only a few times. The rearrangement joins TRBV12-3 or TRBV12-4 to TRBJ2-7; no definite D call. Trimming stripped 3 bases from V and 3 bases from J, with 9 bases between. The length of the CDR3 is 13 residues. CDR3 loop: CASSFSDNYEQYF. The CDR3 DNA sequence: TGTGCCAGCAGTTTTTCCGACAACTACGAGCAGTACTTC.

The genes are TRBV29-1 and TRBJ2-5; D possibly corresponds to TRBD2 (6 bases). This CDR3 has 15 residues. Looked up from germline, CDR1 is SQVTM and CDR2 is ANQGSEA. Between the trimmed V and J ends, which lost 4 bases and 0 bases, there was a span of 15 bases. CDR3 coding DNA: TGCAGCGTTGCCCCGTGGAGGGGCCACCAAGAGACCCAGTACTTC. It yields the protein CSVAPWRGHQETQYF.

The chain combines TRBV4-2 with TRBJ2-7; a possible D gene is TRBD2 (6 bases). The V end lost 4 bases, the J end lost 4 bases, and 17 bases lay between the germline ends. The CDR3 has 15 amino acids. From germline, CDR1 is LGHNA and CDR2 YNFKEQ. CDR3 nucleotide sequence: TGTGCCAGCAGCCCTGAAGGGGTAGCGGCATACGAGCAGTACTTC. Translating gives CASSPEGVAAYEQYF.

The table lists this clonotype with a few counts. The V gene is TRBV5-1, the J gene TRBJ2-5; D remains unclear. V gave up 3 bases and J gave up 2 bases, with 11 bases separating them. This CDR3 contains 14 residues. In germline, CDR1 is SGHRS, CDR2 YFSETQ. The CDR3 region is CASSSATRQETQYF. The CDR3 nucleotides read TGCGCCAGCAGCTCTGCTACTCGACAAGAGACCCAGTACTTC.

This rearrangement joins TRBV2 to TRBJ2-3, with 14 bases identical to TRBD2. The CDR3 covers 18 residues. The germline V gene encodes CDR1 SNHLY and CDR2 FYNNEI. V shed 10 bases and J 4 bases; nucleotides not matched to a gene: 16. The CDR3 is CATQAGGLAGVGADTQYF. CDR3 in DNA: TGTGCCACCCAAGCTGGGGGACTAGCGGGAGTTGGGGCAGATACGCAGTATTTT.